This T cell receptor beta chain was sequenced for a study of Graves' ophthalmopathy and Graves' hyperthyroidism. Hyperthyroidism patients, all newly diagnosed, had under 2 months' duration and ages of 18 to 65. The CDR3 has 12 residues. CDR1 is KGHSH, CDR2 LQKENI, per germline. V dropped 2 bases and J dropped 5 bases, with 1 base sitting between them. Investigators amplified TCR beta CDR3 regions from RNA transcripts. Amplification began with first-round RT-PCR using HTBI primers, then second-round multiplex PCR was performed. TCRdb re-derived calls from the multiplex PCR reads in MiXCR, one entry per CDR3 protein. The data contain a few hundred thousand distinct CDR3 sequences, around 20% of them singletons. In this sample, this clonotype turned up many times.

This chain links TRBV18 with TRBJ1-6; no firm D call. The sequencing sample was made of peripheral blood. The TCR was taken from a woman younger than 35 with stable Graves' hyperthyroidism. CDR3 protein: CASSPDNSPLHF. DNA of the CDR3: TGTGCCAGCTCACCAGATAATTCACCCCTCCACTTT.